A selection of T cell receptor beta chains follows, all from one sample in a study of regulatory T cells in long-lasting Graves disease. TCRdb independently ran MiXCR on the multiplex PCR reads; one entry per CDR3 protein. The profile shows hundreds of thousands of distinct CDR3 sequences, 16% of them singletons. This same sample was also part of a study on T cells in Graves' hyperthyroidism and ophthalmopathy.

This material consisted of peripheral blood mononuclear cells (PBMCs), taken at new diagnosis, from a patient treated with antithyroid drugs. The receptors come from a woman aged 30 to 39 with Graves disease. The CDR3 runs from the conserved cysteine through the conserved F or W. The D gene is left open where the match is weak. Expanded clones get a size class; other rows say once, few or many, or leave the size out.

CDR3 protein,CDR3 DNA,D gene,clone size,V gene,J gene
CASSFDGNSPLHF,TGTGCCAGCAGCTTTGACGGAAACTCACCCCTCCACTTT,-,few,TRBV7-9,TRBJ1-6
CATSRNGGGYEQYF,TGTGCCACCAGCAGAAATGGGGGGGGCTACGAGCAGTACTTC,TRBD2,many,TRBV15,TRBJ2-7
CSARSGIDQGRYTF,TGCAGTGCTAGGTCGGGAATAGACCAGGGCCGCTACACCTTC,-,-,TRBV20-1,TRBJ1-2
CAWSRRRAETQYF,TGTGCCTGGAGTAGACGGCGCGCGGAGACCCAGTACTTC,-,many,TRBV30,TRBJ2-5
CASRSSGRTSSTDTQYF,TGTGCCAGCAGGTCTAGCGGAAGAACCTCTAGCACAGATACGCAGTATTTT,TRBD2,few,TRBV6-1,TRBJ2-3
CASTESGTSGRSYNEQFF,TGTGCCAGCACCGAATCTGGGACTAGCGGACGCTCCTACAATGAGCAGTTCTTC,TRBD2,many,TRBV28,TRBJ2-1
CASSTSGDSNQPQHF,TGTGCCAGTAGTACGTCCGGTGATAGCAATCAGCCCCAGCATTTT,-,few,TRBV19,TRBJ1-5
CASRVTSGRADTQYF,TGTGCCAGTAGAGTTACTAGCGGGAGGGCCGATACGCAGTATTTT,TRBD2,few,TRBV19,TRBJ2-3
CASSQEKGTGGEKLFF,TGTGCCAGCAGCCAAGAGAAAGGGACAGGGGGGGAAAAACTGTTTTTT,TRBD1,-,TRBV7-8,TRBJ1-4
CASGGLAGANNEQFF,TGTGCCAGCGGGGGTCTCGCGGGAGCAAACAATGAGCAGTTCTTC,TRBD2,many,TRBV2,TRBJ2-1
CASSDEGLANTEAFF,TGTGCCAGCAGTGATGAAGGGCTGGCGAACACTGAAGCTTTCTTT,-,many,TRBV2,TRBJ1-1
CASSIHRATGELFF,TGCGCCAGCAGCATCCACAGGGCCACCGGGGAGCTGTTTTTT,-,few,TRBV5-1,TRBJ2-2
CASSLRPLGTMAELFF,TGTGCCAGCAGCCTCCGACCGTTAGGGACCATGGCGGAGCTGTTTTTT,-,many,TRBV11-2,TRBJ2-2
CASSLGSVQEQYF,TGTGCCAGCAGTTTGGGCTCTGTTCAGGAGCAGTACTTC,-,-,TRBV12-3/TRBV12-4,TRBJ2-7
CATSDLRAVVETQYF,TGTGCCACCAGTGATTTAAGGGCAGTAGTGGAGACCCAGTACTTC,-,many,TRBV24-1,TRBJ2-5
CATSERWGGETQYF,TGTGCCACCAGCGAAAGATGGGGGGGAGAGACCCAGTACTTC,TRBD2,many,TRBV24-1,TRBJ2-5
CASSSDLSGNYGYTF,TGTGCCAGCAGTTCCGACCTATCCGGTAACTATGGCTACACCTTC,-,many,TRBV27,TRBJ1-2